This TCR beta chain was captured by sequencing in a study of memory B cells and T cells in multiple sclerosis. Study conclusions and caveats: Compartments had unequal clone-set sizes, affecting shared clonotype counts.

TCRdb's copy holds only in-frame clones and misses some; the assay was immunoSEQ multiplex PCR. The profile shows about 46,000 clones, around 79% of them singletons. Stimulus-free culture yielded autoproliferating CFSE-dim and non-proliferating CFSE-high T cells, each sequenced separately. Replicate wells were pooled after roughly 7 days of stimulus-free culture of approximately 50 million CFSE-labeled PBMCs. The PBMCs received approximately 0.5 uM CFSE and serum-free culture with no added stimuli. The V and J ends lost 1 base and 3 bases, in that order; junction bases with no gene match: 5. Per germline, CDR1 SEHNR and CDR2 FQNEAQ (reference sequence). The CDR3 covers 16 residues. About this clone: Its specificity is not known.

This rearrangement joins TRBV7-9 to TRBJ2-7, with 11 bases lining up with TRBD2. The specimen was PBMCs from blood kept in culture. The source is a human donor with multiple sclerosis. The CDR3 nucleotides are TGTGCCAGCAGCTTAGTTCTAGGACTAGCGGGCTACGAGCAGTACTTC. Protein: CASSLVLGLAGYEQYF.